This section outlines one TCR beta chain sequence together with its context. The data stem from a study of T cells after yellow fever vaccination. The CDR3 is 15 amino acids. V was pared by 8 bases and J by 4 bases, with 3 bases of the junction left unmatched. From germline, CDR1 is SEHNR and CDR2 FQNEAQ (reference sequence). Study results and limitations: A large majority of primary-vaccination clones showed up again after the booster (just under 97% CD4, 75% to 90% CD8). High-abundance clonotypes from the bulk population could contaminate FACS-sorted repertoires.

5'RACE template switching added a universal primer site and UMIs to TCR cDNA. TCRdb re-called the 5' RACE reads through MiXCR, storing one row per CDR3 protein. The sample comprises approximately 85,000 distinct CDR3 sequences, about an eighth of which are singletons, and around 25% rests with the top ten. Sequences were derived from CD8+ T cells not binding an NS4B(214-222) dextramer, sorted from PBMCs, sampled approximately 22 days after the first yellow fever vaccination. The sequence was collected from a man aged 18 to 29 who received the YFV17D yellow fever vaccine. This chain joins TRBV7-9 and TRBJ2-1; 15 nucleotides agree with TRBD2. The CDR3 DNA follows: TGTGCCAGCGGGGGACTAGCGGGGGGATACAATGAGCAGTTCTTC. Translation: CASGGLAGGYNEQFF. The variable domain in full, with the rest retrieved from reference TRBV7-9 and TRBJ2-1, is DTGVSQNPRHKITKRGQNVTFRCDPISEHNRLYWYRQTLGQGPEFLTYFQNEAQLEKSRLLSDRFSAERPKGSFSTLEIQRTEQGDSAMYLCASGGLAGGYNEQFFGPGTRLTVL.